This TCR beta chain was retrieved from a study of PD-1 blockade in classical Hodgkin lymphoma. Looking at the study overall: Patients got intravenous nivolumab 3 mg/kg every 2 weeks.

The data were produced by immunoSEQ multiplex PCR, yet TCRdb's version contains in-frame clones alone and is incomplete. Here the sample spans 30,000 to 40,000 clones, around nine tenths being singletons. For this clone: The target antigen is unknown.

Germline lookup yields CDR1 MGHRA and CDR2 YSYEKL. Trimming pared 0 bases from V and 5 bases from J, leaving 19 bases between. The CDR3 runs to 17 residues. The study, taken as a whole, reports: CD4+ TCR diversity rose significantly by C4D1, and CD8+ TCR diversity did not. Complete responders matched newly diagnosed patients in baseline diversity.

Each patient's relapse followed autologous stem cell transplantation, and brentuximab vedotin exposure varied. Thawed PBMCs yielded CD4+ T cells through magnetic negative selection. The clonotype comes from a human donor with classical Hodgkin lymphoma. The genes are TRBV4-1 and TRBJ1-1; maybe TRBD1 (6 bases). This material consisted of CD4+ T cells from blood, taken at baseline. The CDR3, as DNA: TGCGCCAGCAGCCAAGAATGGGGAGGGGGTCCAAGGACTGAAGCTTTCTTT. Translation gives CASSQEWGGGPRTEAFF.